The clone carrying this TCR beta chain was seen repeatedly, ten times or more. The antigen remains undetermined. The record originates from a study of breast tumors, draining lymph nodes, adjacent tissues. Findings of the study overall: Tumor TCR diversity was below lymph nodes but above nontumor tissue. The lymph node origin of tumor T cells was framed as consistent with a hypothesis, not demonstrated.

Breast cancer patients provided tissue from their axillary draining lymph nodes. Looked up from germline, CDR1 is LGHNA and CDR2 is YNFKEQ. This CDR3 contains 13 residues. V was trimmed by 4 bases and J by 1 base, leaving 8 bases between them. TCRdb redid the calling of the multiplex PCR reads with MiXCR, one entry per CDR3 protein. The sample contains 150,000 to 200,000 distinct CDR3 sequences, 25% to 40% of which appear only once. Sequenced input: axillary lymph node tissue. This chain uses TRBV4-2 with TRBJ2-7; D remains ambiguous. This clonotype originated in a female donor with breast cancer. Some clones in this sample may be carry-over from other donors' samples. Written as DNA, the CDR3 is TGTGCCAGCAGCCCTGGCGGTTCCTACGAGCAGTACTTC. It encodes CASSPGGSYEQYF.